This section outlines one T cell receptor (beta chain) sequence together with its context. The CDR3 extends over 12 amino acids. The germline V gene encodes CDR1 MNHEY and CDR2 SMNVEV (reference sequence). Trimming shortened V by 10 bases and J by 8 bases, and 14 bases separated the two germline ends. The data belong to a study of blood T cell repertoires in COVID-19. On the study more broadly: Samples of COVID-19 (acute and convalescent) were obtained from the United States, Italy and Spain.

Profiling relied on immunoSEQ multiplex PCR, and the TCRdb table lists in-frame clones only, not all of them. The profile shows around 270,000 clones, 75% to 95% of them singletons. Sequencing was carried out using peripheral blood. V and J are TRBV27 and TRBJ1-4, with D possibly matching TRBD1 (5 bases). This sequence was found in a person aged 18 to 30 with COVID-19, enrolled during active disease. The CDR3, as DNA: TGTGCCACCGGGGGACTCGGAGAAAAACTGTTTTTT. Translating it yields CATGGLGEKLFF.